The next 23 T cell receptor beta chains were all read from a single sample in a study of patients and donors after allogeneic stem cell transplantation. TCRdb called the RT-PCR reads again in MiXCR, with one record for every CDR3 protein. The sample holds under 170,000 distinct CDR3 sequences, approximately 40% seen once. The sequenced sample consisted of blood, either unsorted or a sorted T cell fraction (not recorded which). These TCRs come from a human donor who was either an allogeneic HSCT recipient or a stem cell or donor lymphocyte infusion donor (not recorded which). It is not recorded whose cells these are; they may come from a transplant donor.

The chain has TRBV9 and TRBJ1-5; a possible D gene is TRBD1 (6 bases). The CDR3 has 15 residues. Trimming left V 4 bases short and J 0 bases short, with 11 bases between. CDR1 is SGDLS and CDR2 is YYNGEE in the germline V gene. CDR3 amino acids: CASSTQGNSNQPQHF. CDR3 DNA sequence: TGTGCCAGCAGCACTCAGGGGAATAGCAATCAGCCCCAGCATTTT.

The V gene is TRBV4-2, the J gene TRBJ2-3; tentative D call: TRBD2 (5 bases). Trimming stripped 0 bases from V and 1 base from J, with 11 bases between. CDR1 and CDR2 (germline): LGHNA, YNFKEQ. The length of the CDR3 is 16 residues. The CDR3 loop is CASSQERRTGTDTQYF. The CDR3 DNA reads as TGTGCCAGCAGCCAAGAGAGGAGGACTGGCACAGATACGCAGTATTTT.

V usage is TRBV9 and J usage is TRBJ2-3; TRBD2 matches 11 bases. Germline loops: CDR1 SGDLS, CDR2 YYNGEE. Trimming at V came to 6 bases and at J to 0 bases, leaving 18 bases not matched to a gene. The CDR3 is 20 residues long. As DNA, the CDR3 is TGTGCCAGCAACGCCCCCCCGCTAGCGGGGGGTTCTCCTAGCACAGATACGCAGTATTTT. Protein sequence: CASNAPPLAGGSPSTDTQYF.

Only a few counts were recorded for this clonotype. V usage is TRBV6-2 or TRBV6-3 and J usage is TRBJ2-7, with 9 bases matching TRBD1. Germline V gene data show CDR1 as MNHEY and CDR2 as SVGEGT. The CDR3 has 16 residues. V lost 0 bases and J lost 4; bases outside the gene matches: 7. The DNA of the CDR3 is TGTGCCAGCAGTTACTCCTGGGGGGACAGGGAGTACGAGCAGTACTTC. This sequence encodes CASSYSWGDREYEQYF.

The chain combines TRBV28 with TRBJ2-1; D is perhaps TRBD1 (6 bases). In germline, CDR1 is MDHEN, CDR2 SYDVKM. The V end lost 2 bases, the J end lost 7 bases, and 15 bases lay between the germline ends. The CDR3 is 15 residues long. CDR3 residues: CASSLREGGTNEQFF. The CDR3 nucleotides read TGTGCCAGCAGTTTAAGGGAAGGGGGAACGAATGAGCAGTTCTTC. The full variable domain, with the rest looked up from reference TRBV28 and TRBJ2-1, is DVKVTQSSRYLVKRTGEKVFLECVQDMDHENMFWYRQDPGLGLRLIYFSYDVKMKEKGDIPEGYSVSREKKERFSLILESASTNQTSMYLCASSLREGGTNEQFFGPGTRLTVL.

This clonotype was counted between two and nine times. The chain recombines TRBV7-2 with TRBJ1-5; TRBD1 agrees at 7 bases. The CDR3 consists of 17 residues. The trim removed 7 bases at V and 6 bases at J, leaving 18 bases unmatched. Germline assignment: CDR1 SGHTA and CDR2 FQGNSA. In DNA, the CDR3 is TGTGCCAGCACCGCTGGGGTAGGGGGCCCGATTGGTCAGCCCCAGCATTTT. Its translation is CASTAGVGGPIGQPQHF. Based on the CDR3 plus reference TRBV7-2 and TRBJ1-5, the full variable domain is GAGVSQSPSNKVTEKGKDVELRCDPISGHTALYWYRQSLGQGLEFLIYFQGNSAPDKSGLPSDRFSAERTGGSVSTLTIQRTQQEDSAVYLCASTAGVGGPIGQPQHFGDGTRLSIL.

This clonotype has only a few counts. The chain is built from TRBV9 and TRBJ2-1, with D uncertain. The CDR3 runs 13 residues. Germline loops: CDR1 SGDLS, CDR2 YYNGEE. V was shortened by 0 bases and J by 9 bases, with 10 bases between the two germline ends. In nucleotides, the CDR3 is TGTGCCAGCAGCGTAGGGAAGCCCACTGAGCAGTTCTTC. It codes for CASSVGKPTEQFF.

V usage is TRBV20-1 and J usage is TRBJ1-1; 10 nucleotides line up with TRBD1. This CDR3 region has 12 residues. The germline CDR1 and CDR2 sequences are DFQATT and SNEGSKA (reference sequence). This CDR3 reads CRPDRGHTEAFF. Here the CDR3 DNA reads TGCAGGCCCGACAGGGGGCACACTGAAGCTTTCTTT.

J is TRBJ1-5 and V is TRBV28; D gene unclear. This CDR3 has 12 residues. Trimming removed 2 bases at V and 7 bases at J, with 6 bases between. CDR1 MDHEN and CDR2 SYDVKM come from the germline V gene. The CDR3 DNA reads TGTGCCAGCAGTTTAACCCCCCAGCCCCAGCATTTT. As protein: CASSLTPQPQHF.

V gene TRBV9 combines with J gene TRBJ1-3; D not resolved. The V and J ends lost 4 bases and 15 bases respectively, with 20 bases between them. The CDR3 consists of 13 residues. From germline, CDR1 is SGDLS and CDR2 YYNGEE. The CDR3 bases are TGTGCCAGCAGCCCGAGCCTACAAGCCCCTGGATATTTT. Protein product: CASSPSLQAPGYF. Filled out from reference TRBV9 and TRBJ1-3, the complete variable domain reads DSGVTQTPKHLITATGQRVTLRCSPRSGDLSVYWYQQSLDQGLQFLIQYYNGEERAKGNILERFSAQQFPDLHSELNLSSLELGDSALYFCASSPSLQAPGYFGEGSWLTVV.

This chain uses TRBV4-2 with TRBJ1-5; D gene uncertain. The CDR3 length is 14 residues. Trimming left V 5 bases short and J 0 bases short, with 8 bases between. Germline lookup yields CDR1 LGHNA and CDR2 YNFKEQ. The DNA for the CDR3 is TGTGCCAGCAGCTGCGAAAGTAGCAATCAGCCCCAGCATTTT. Its translation: CASSCESSNQPQHF.

This clonotype turned up a few times. The chain uses TRBV29-1 and TRBJ1-1; D is perhaps TRBD1 (6 bases). V was shortened by 8 bases and J by 1 base, with 14 bases between the two germline ends. The CDR3 consists of 13 residues. CDR1 is SQVTM and CDR2 is ANQGSEA in the germline V gene. CDR3 residues: CSSRGPTNTEAFF. CDR3 DNA sequence: TGCAGCAGCCGGGGGCCGACGAACACTGAAGCTTTCTTT. Supplemented by reference TRBV29-1 and TRBJ1-1, the full variable domain reads SAVISQKPSRDICQRGTSLTIQCQVDSQVTMMFWYRQQPGQSLTLIATANQGSEATYESGFVIDKFPISRPNLTFSTLTVSNMSPEDSSIYLCSSRGPTNTEAFFGQGTRLTVV.

This clonotype was seen more than once but under ten times. J is TRBJ2-5 and V is TRBV27; a possible D gene is TRBD1 (5 bases). This CDR3 has 14 residues. Per the germline V gene, CDR1 is MNHEY and CDR2 is SMNVEV (reference sequence). V lost 6 bases, J lost 1 base, and 12 bases lay in between. CDR3 sequence (DNA): TGTGCCAGCAGCCATTCAGGGCGCCAAGAGACCCAGTACTTC. As protein: CASSHSGRQETQYF.

This clonotype was recorded only once. CDR3 in DNA: TGCAGCGTCGGGGACGGATACAATGAGCAGTTCTTC. This sequence encodes CSVGDGYNEQFF. The chain employs TRBV29-1 and TRBJ2-1; D tentatively fits TRBD1 or TRBD2 (5 bases each). The CDR3 spans 12 residues. Trimming pared 6 bases from V and 4 bases from J, leaving 10 bases between. CDR1 is SQVTM and CDR2 is ANQGSEA in the germline V gene.

The rearrangement joins TRBV14 to TRBJ1-1, with unresolved D. Per the germline V gene, CDR1 is SGHDN and CDR2 is FVKESK. CDR3 size: 15 residues. V was pared by 6 bases and J by 1 base, with 15 bases between. CDR3 coding DNA: TGTGCCAGCAGTGGAAGCTTCGATTCGAACACTGAAGCTTTCTTT. Its translation is CASSGSFDSNTEAFF. Full variable domain (remainder filled in from reference TRBV14 and TRBJ1-1): EAGVTQFPSHSVIEKGQTVTLRCDPISGHDNLYWYRRVMGKEIKFLLHFVKESKQDESGMPNNRFLAERTGGTYSTLKVQPAELEDSGVYFCASSGSFDSNTEAFFGQGTRLTVV.

This clonotype has a handful of counts. V usage is TRBV27 and J usage is TRBJ1-1, with D possibly matching TRBD1 (5 bases). With 0 bases removed from V and 4 bases from J, the gap between germline ends came to 12 bases. The germline V gene encodes CDR1 MNHEY and CDR2 SMNVEV (reference sequence). CDR3 length equals 15 residues. The CDR3 spells CASSLSSGGSTEAFF. As DNA, the CDR3 is TGTGCCAGCAGTTTATCCAGCGGGGGGAGCACTGAAGCTTTCTTT.

CDR3 residues: CASSFGTTPAGELFF. In DNA, the CDR3 is TGTGCCAGCAGTTTCGGGACGACGCCGGCCGGGGAGCTGTTTTTT. The V and J genes are TRBV27 and TRBJ2-2; either TRBD1 or TRBD2 may supply D (5 bases each). Germline lookup yields CDR1 MNHEY and CDR2 SMNVEV (reference sequence). The CDR3 has 15 residues. V was cut by 3 bases and J by 6 bases, with 14 bases left in between.

This clonotype was counted a few times. The chain links TRBV6-6 to TRBJ1-3, with D possibly being TRBD1 (6 bases). V was cut by 4 bases and J by 4 bases, with 17 bases left in between. The CDR3 consists of 16 residues. The germline V gene has CDR1 MNHNY and CDR2 SVGAGI (reference sequence). CDR3 protein: CASSWGGPPPGNTIYF. The CDR3 DNA is TGTGCCAGCAGTTGGGGGGGGCCGCCGCCAGGAAACACCATATATTTT.

The rearrangement links TRBV4-3 to TRBJ1-1; 8 bases fit TRBD1. The CDR3 has 16 residues. Per the germline V gene, CDR1 is LGHNA and CDR2 is YSLEER. V was clipped by 0 bases and J by 6 bases; unmatched bases: 9. CDR3 sequence: CASSQDPGGYLSEAFF. The CDR3 DNA reads as TGCGCCAGCAGCCAAGACCCAGGGGGCTATCTTTCTGAAGCTTTCTTT.

The chain links TRBV28 to TRBJ2-2; D is ambiguous. CDR3 length equals 14 residues. Per germline, CDR1 MDHEN and CDR2 SYDVKM. The V and J ends lost 8 bases and 5 bases respectively, with 15 bases between them. Here the CDR3 reads CASGLPVRTGELFF. As DNA, the CDR3 is TGTGCCAGCGGCCTTCCGGTGCGAACCGGGGAGCTGTTTTTT.

There are a few counts of this clonotype. V and J are TRBV5-1 and TRBJ1-5; TRBD1 agrees at 7 bases. The CDR3 is 14 amino acids. Germline assignment: CDR1 SGHRS and CDR2 YFSETQ. The V and J ends lost 4 bases and 6 bases, in that order; junction bases with no gene match: 7. The CDR3 nucleotides are TGCGCCAGCAGCACGGGACAGATCGGTCAGCCCCAGCATTTT. Translation: CASSTGQIGQPQHF.

The chain carries TRBV5-1 and TRBJ1-5; no definite D call. Between the trimmed V and J ends, which lost 2 bases and 7 bases, there was a span of 10 bases. The CDR3 has 13 amino acids. Germline V gene lookup returns CDR1 SGHRS and CDR2 YFSETQ. Written as DNA, the CDR3 is TGCGCCAGCAGCTTAAGAATGGGACAGCCCCAGCATTTT. As protein: CASSLRMGQPQHF.

V is TRBV4-3 and J is TRBJ1-2, with a weak D call TRBD1 (5 bases). Trimming pared 0 bases from V and 6 bases from J, leaving 14 bases between. The germline CDR1 and CDR2 sequences are LGHNA and YSLEER. The CDR3 contains 15 residues. CDR3 sequence reads: CASSQDSGGVDGYTF. In DNA, the CDR3 is TGCGCCAGCAGCCAAGATTCGGGAGGGGTTGATGGCTACACCTTC.